One sample yielded the 30 T cell receptor beta chains listed below, sequenced in a study of identical twins. One entry per CDR3 protein results from TCRdb running MiXCR on the 5' RACE reads. The repertoire includes 140,000 to 150,000 distinct CDR3 sequences, approximately 4% of them detected once, and 8.1% sits in the top ten. Sequencing input: memory T cells sorted from blood. The receptors shown here come from a young man in good health.

In this sample, this clonotype turned up many times. V gene TRBV5-1 combines with J gene TRBJ1-1; 9 bases are a match to TRBD1. This CDR3 is 14 amino acids long. V was pared by 3 bases and J by 4 bases, with 4 bases of the junction left unmatched. Germline assignment: CDR1 SGHRS and CDR2 YFSETQ. CDR3 nucleotide sequence: TGCGCCAGCAGCTCCGGGACAGGGCCCACTGAAGCTTTCTTT. This translates into CASSSGTGPTEAFF.

This clonotype was observed many times. The chain is built from TRBV4-2 and TRBJ2-3; 8 nucleotides match TRBD2. The trim removed 0 bases at V and 5 bases at J, leaving 7 bases unmatched. Looked up from germline, CDR1 is LGHNA and CDR2 is YNFKEQ. The CDR3 loop spans 16 amino acids. For the CDR3, the DNA is TGTGCCAGCAGCCAAGAAACCGGGAGGGAGGGAGATACGCAGTATTTT. Protein sequence: CASSQETGREGDTQYF.

This clonotype was recorded at least ten times. The chain employs TRBV7-2 and TRBJ2-5, with D possibly being TRBD1 (5 bases). V was pared by 4 bases and J by 1 base, with 10 bases between. This CDR3 region has 14 residues. Per the germline V gene, CDR1 is SGHTA and CDR2 is FQGNSA. The CDR3 DNA sequence: TGTGCCAGCAGCTGGACAAGGTCCCAAGAGACCCAGTACTTC. As protein: CASSWTRSQETQYF.

This clonotype was counted many times. The chain recombines TRBV29-1 with TRBJ2-1; 8 bases align to TRBD1. Germline assignment: CDR1 SQVTM and CDR2 ANQGSEA. V was pared by 2 bases and J by 6 bases, with 3 bases of the junction left unmatched. The CDR3 totals 13 residues. CDR3 loop: CSVERDRFNEQFF. CDR3 DNA: TGCAGCGTTGAACGGGACAGGTTCAATGAGCAGTTCTTC.

This clonotype was picked up many times. The chain is built from TRBV24-1 and TRBJ2-5; TRBD1 is a possible D gene (8 bases). The CDR3 length is 16 residues. Trimming took 1 base from V and 3 from J, leaving 14 bases between them. The V gene's germline CDR1 is KGHDR and CDR2 SFDVKD. The CDR3 DNA follows: TGTGCCACCAGTGATTTAGGACAGGGAGGGGAAGAGACCCAGTACTTC. This codes for CATSDLGQGGEETQYF.

This clonotype was seen at least ten times. V gene TRBV4-1 combines with J gene TRBJ2-2; weak D call: TRBD1 (6 bases). CDR1 is MGHRA and CDR2 is YSYEKL in the germline V gene. The germline V and J ends were trimmed by 2 bases and 5 bases, with 12 bases remaining between them. The CDR3 spans 15 residues. Here the CDR3 reads CASSQMDSRTGELFF. In DNA form, the CDR3 reads TGCGCCAGCAGCCAAATGGACAGCCGGACCGGGGAGCTGTTTTTT.

In its sample, this clonotype was seen many times. The chain employs TRBV5-4 and TRBJ2-7; 10 bases line up with TRBD1. Germline V lookup: CDR1 SGHNT, CDR2 YYREEE (reference sequence). V was pared by 0 bases and J by 5 bases, with 8 bases of the junction left unmatched. This CDR3 has 16 amino acids. The CDR3 sequence is CASSLAGDRGSHEQYF. CDR3 in DNA: TGTGCCAGCAGCTTGGCAGGGGACAGGGGATCCCACGAGCAGTACTTC. The variable domain in full, completed from reference TRBV5-4 and TRBJ2-7, reads ETGVTQSPTHLIKTRGQQVTLRCSSQSGHNTVSWYQQALGQGPQFIFQYYREEENGRGNFPPRFSGLQFPNYSSELNVNALELDDSALYLCASSLAGDRGSHEQYFGPGTRLTVT.

This clonotype was found many times. V usage is TRBV4-3 and J usage is TRBJ2-6; D remains unclear. The CDR3 consists of 17 residues. Germline V CDR1 and CDR2: LGHNA, YSLEER. The ends were cut back, 0 bases at V and 4 bases at J, with 13 bases in the middle. CDR3 DNA sequence: TGCGCCAGCAGCCAAGATATTTCAGGCGGAGGGGCCAACGTCCTGACTTTC. It yields the protein CASSQDISGGGANVLTF.

This clonotype was detected many times. The V call is TRBV12-3 or TRBV12-4, the J call TRBJ2-1; 9 bases match TRBD2. V lost 7 bases and J lost 8; bases outside the gene matches: 6. The CDR3 is 13 amino acids. The CDR3: CASTREGRYEQFF. The CDR3 DNA follows: TGTGCCAGCACGCGGGAGGGCCGCTATGAGCAGTTCTTC.

Ten or more counts support this clonotype. The genes are TRBV6-5 and TRBJ2-7; D might be TRBD2 (6 bases). From germline, CDR1 is MNHEY and CDR2 SVGAGI. Trimming removed 4 bases at V and 4 bases at J, with 14 bases between. This CDR3 has 14 residues. CDR3 protein: CASSSASVVYEQYF. In DNA, the CDR3 is TGTGCCAGCAGTTCGGCTAGCGTTGTTTACGAGCAGTACTTC.

This clonotype has ten or more counts. V is TRBV20-1 and J is TRBJ2-3, with 13 bases aligning to TRBD2. The CDR3 is 14 amino acids. Germline values: CDR1 DFQATT, CDR2 SNEGSKA (reference sequence). The V gene end was trimmed by 6 bases and the J gene end by 4 bases; junction bases not matched to a gene: 4. The CDR3, as DNA: TGCAGTGCAACTAGCGGGAGGGCCCCAGATACGCAGTATTTT. This sequence encodes CSATSGRAPDTQYF.

The table lists this clonotype with many counts. This sequence joins TRBV20-1 and TRBJ1-5; possible D gene TRBD1, 5 bases. Trimming stripped 5 bases from V and 0 bases from J, with 11 bases between. The CDR3 covers 14 residues. Per germline, CDR1 DFQATT and CDR2 SNEGSKA (reference sequence). The CDR3, as DNA: TGCAGTGCTTTTCGACAGAATAGCAATCAGCCCCAGCATTTT. Its protein product is CSAFRQNSNQPQHF.

This clonotype appeared a few times. This chain links TRBV11-3 with TRBJ2-1; D remains unclear. Germline V gives CDR1 SGHNT, CDR2 YENEEA. The CDR3 length is 14 residues. Deletions cut 2 bases from V and 5 bases from J, with 10 bases between. The CDR3 reads CASSLSLADNEQFF. The CDR3 coding sequence is TGTGCCAGCAGCTTATCCCTGGCGGACAATGAGCAGTTCTTC.

This clonotype was seen at least ten times. The genes are TRBV5-6 and TRBJ2-5, with D hard to call. Trimming pared 4 bases from V and 12 bases from J, leaving 13 bases between. CDR1 and CDR2 from the germline V gene are SGHDT and YYEEEE. The CDR3 has 11 amino acids. The CDR3 loop reads CASSVRTTEYF. The CDR3, as DNA: TGTGCCAGCAGCGTTCGGACGACGGAGTACTTC.

This clonotype has a count of ten or more. The chain employs TRBV12-3 or TRBV12-4 and TRBJ1-1; TRBD1 aligns across 8 bases. The CDR3 spans 13 residues. The J segment lost 10 bases and the V segment lost 4 bases, leaving 8 bases of the junction unmatched. The chain's CDR3 is CASSWTGQPAAFF. DNA for the CDR3: TGTGCCAGCAGTTGGACAGGGCAACCGGCAGCTTTCTTT.

This clonotype has at least ten counts. In nucleotides, the CDR3 is TGTGCCAGCACCCCTTCCCGGGACCCGCGTCAGCCCCAGCATTTT. Amino acid sequence: CASTPSRDPRQPQHF. V and J are TRBV6-1 and TRBJ1-5, with TRBD1 as a possible D gene (5 bases). The CDR3 has 15 amino acids. Germline CDR1 and CDR2: MNHNS and SASEGT. V lost 7 bases to trimming and J lost 6 bases, with 19 bases between them.

This clonotype was counted many times. The chain is built from TRBV5-1 and TRBJ2-1; 8 bases are a match to TRBD1. This CDR3 comprises 15 residues. Germline V gene sequence: CDR1 SGHRS, CDR2 YFSETQ. With V trimmed by 4 bases and J by 2 bases, 5 bases remained unmatched. Here the CDR3 DNA reads TGCGCCAGCAGCCCCCAACAGGGGGCCTACAATGAGCAGTTCTTC. This gives the protein CASSPQQGAYNEQFF. Looking up the rest from reference TRBV5-1 and TRBJ2-1 gives the full variable domain: KAGVTQTPRYLIKTRGQQVTLSCSPISGHRSVSWYQQTPGQGLQFLFEYFSETQRNKGNFPGRFSGRQFSNSRSEMNVSTLELGDSALYLCASSPQQGAYNEQFFGPGTRLTVL.

This clonotype was seen many times. The genes are TRBV3-1 and TRBJ2-7; D is uncertain. V lost 1 base and J 7 bases, leaving 14 bases between the germline ends. Per the germline V gene, CDR1 is LGHDT and CDR2 is YNNKEL (reference sequence). The CDR3 spans 14 residues. This CDR3 reads CASSQGAAQGEQYV. In DNA form, the CDR3 reads TGTGCCAGCAGCCAAGGGGCGGCCCAAGGAGAGCAGTACGTC.

The chain combines TRBV11-1 with TRBJ2-2; TRBD2 matches at 9 bases. With 8 bases clipped from V and 5 bases from J, the junction kept 21 bases outside the gene matches. The CDR3 loop spans 19 amino acids. Germline assignment: CDR1 SGHAT and CDR2 FQDESV (reference sequence). CDR3: CASAFPSLASGRLTGELFF. DNA for the CDR3: TGTGCCAGCGCATTCCCCTCGCTAGCCAGCGGGAGGTTAACCGGGGAGCTGTTTTTT.

This clonotype was detected ten times or more. At one of its ends the junction is not consistent with the germline gene, which may arise from a read error. The chain couples TRBV5-5 to TRBJ2-1; no definite D call. The CDR3 runs 15 residues. Per the germline V gene, CDR1 is SGHKS and CDR2 is YYEKEE (reference sequence). In DNA form, the CDR3 reads TGTGCCATCAGCTTGGCCCCAGTTTCCTACAATGAGCAGTTCTTC. Encoded protein: CAISLAPVSYNEQFF.

The table lists this clonotype with many counts. The rearrangement joins TRBV7-7 to TRBJ2-1; unclear D gene. This CDR3 spans 15 amino acids. Looked up from germline, CDR1 is SSHAT and CDR2 is FNYEAQ (reference sequence). V was trimmed by 6 bases and J by 0 bases, leaving 12 bases between them. This CDR3 reads CASSPDFSSYNEQFF. DNA of the CDR3: TGTGCCAGCAGTCCAGACTTTAGCTCCTACAATGAGCAGTTCTTC.

This clonotype was detected ten times or more. Here the CDR3 DNA reads TGTGCCAGCAGCTTAGACAGCGGGATGAAAAACATTCAGTACTTC. Protein product: CASSLDSGMKNIQYF. The genes are TRBV7-2 and TRBJ2-4; 7 bases map to TRBD2. J gave up 4 bases and V 1 base, and 4 bases lay outside the gene matches. The CDR3 length is 15 residues. The germline V gene has CDR1 SGHTA and CDR2 FQGNSA.

This clonotype has ten or more counts. The chain recombines TRBV28 with TRBJ2-2; D remains ambiguous. This CDR3 is built from 12 residues. V lost 4 bases, J lost 4 bases, and 4 bases lay in between. Germline V gene sequence: CDR1 MDHEN, CDR2 SYDVKM. The CDR3 region has the DNA TGTGCCAGCAGTTACCCCACCGGGGAGCTGTTTTTT. Translating it yields CASSYPTGELFF.

This clonotype was found many times. The rearrangement links TRBV7-2 to TRBJ1-2, with 8 bases fitting TRBD1. Germline V gene data show CDR1 as SGHTA and CDR2 as FQGNSA. The CDR3 is 15 residues long. The trim removed 2 bases at V and 8 bases at J, leaving 10 bases unmatched. The CDR3 sequence is CASSLWSQGAGGYTF. The CDR3 coding sequence is TGTGCCAGCAGCTTATGGTCTCAGGGGGCGGGAGGCTACACCTTC.

This clonotype was seen at least ten times. This chain uses TRBV5-1 with TRBJ1-1, with 8 positions matching TRBD1. The CDR3 contains 15 residues. Germline CDR1 reads SGHRS; CDR2 reads YFSETQ. V shed 0 bases, J shed 3 bases, and the junction held 4 bases outside the gene matches. The CDR3, as DNA: TGCGCCAGCAGCTTGGAAGGGACAGGTCACACTGAAGCTTTCTTT. Its translation: CASSLEGTGHTEAFF.

This clonotype was recorded at least ten times. The rearrangement uses TRBV5-6 and TRBJ2-6; D is tentatively TRBD1 or TRBD2 (5 bases each). Germline V lookup: CDR1 SGHDT, CDR2 YYEEEE. The CDR3 totals 18 residues. Trimming pared 3 bases from V and 0 bases from J, leaving 16 bases between. CDR3 bases: TGTGCCAGCAGCTCCCCTCCGGGACGGATCTCTGGGGCCAACGTCCTGACTTTC. Encoded protein: CASSSPPGRISGANVLTF.

In this sample, this clonotype turned up many times. V is TRBV6-1 and J is TRBJ2-2; TRBD2 aligns across 7 bases. This CDR3 has 17 amino acids. Germline V gene data show CDR1 as MNHNS and CDR2 as SASEGT. Trimming at V came to 6 bases and at J to 1 base, leaving 11 bases not matched to a gene. The CDR3 sequence: CASSARGVAENTGELFF. In DNA, the CDR3 is TGTGCCAGCAGCGCCCGGGGGGTAGCGGAGAACACCGGGGAGCTGTTTTTT.

This clonotype was recorded many times. The chain recombines TRBV20-1 with TRBJ2-3; 11 bases match TRBD2. Trimming took 3 bases from V and 8 from J; bases not matched to a gene: 4. Germline lookup yields CDR1 DFQATT and CDR2 SNEGSKA (reference sequence). The CDR3 consists of 13 residues. CDR3 nucleotides: TGCAGTGCTAGTCTAGCGGGAGGCGGTACGCAGTATTTT. As protein: CSASLAGGGTQYF.

This clonotype was seen at least ten times. The J gene is TRBJ1-2, the V gene TRBV27, with 10 bases aligning to TRBD1. The CDR3 has 13 residues. Germline V gives CDR1 MNHEY, CDR2 SMNVEV (reference sequence). V shed 5 bases and J 7 bases; nucleotides not matched to a gene: 4. This CDR3 reads CASSDRGRGGYTF. In DNA form, the CDR3 reads TGTGCCAGCAGTGACAGGGGGCGAGGTGGCTACACCTTC.

This clonotype was recorded many times. The J gene is TRBJ1-2, the V gene TRBV20-1; no clear D. V dropped 3 bases and J dropped 6 bases, with 8 bases sitting between them. The CDR3 sequence is 11 residues long. CDR1 is DFQATT, CDR2 SNEGSKA, per germline (reference sequence). The CDR3 DNA follows: TGCAGTGCTAGTTCTGGAGATGGCTACACCTTC. Amino acid sequence: CSASSGDGYTF.